The 11 T cell receptor beta chains presented below share a single source sample, sequenced in a study of blood T cell repertoires in COVID-19. Data came from immunoSEQ multiplex PCR; TCRdb stores just in-frame clones and leaves some out. The sample shows some 200,000 clones, 80% to 85% of them seen only once. The sequenced material came from PBMCs or T cells enriched from blood (not recorded which). The source of these receptors is a man between 35 and 55 years old who had recovered from COVID-19.

Concerning this clone: The junction and the germline gene differ at one end; a read error may be behind it. The J gene is TRBJ1-5, the V gene TRBV28; D is possibly TRBD1 (6 bases). CDR1 and CDR2 (germline): MDHEN, SYDVKM. The length of the CDR3 is 15 residues. The CDR3 DNA sequence: TGTGCCAGCAGAAGCCTGCCGCTCGACAGGAGAGGAGAGTATTTT. As protein: CASRSLPLDRRGEYF.

The chain uses TRBV2 and TRBJ1-1; 8 nucleotides line up with TRBD1. This CDR3 region has 14 residues. Germline CDR1 reads SNHLY; CDR2 reads FYNNEI. Unmatched junction bases numbered 7, after V lost 6 bases and J lost 4 bases. This CDR3 is CASRRGTGFTEAFF. CDR3 bases: TGTGCCAGCAGGAGGGGGACAGGATTCACTGAAGCTTTCTTT.

This clone was seen a handful of times. The V gene is TRBV6-2 or TRBV6-3, the J gene TRBJ1-1; 12 bases map to TRBD1. The CDR3 runs 14 residues. Germline assignment: CDR1 MNHEY and CDR2 SVGEGT. V lost 2 bases to trimming and J lost 10 bases; unmatched junction nucleotides: 5. The CDR3, as DNA: TGTGCCAGCAGTTACGGAGGGACAGGGGGCTCAGCTTTCTTT. It is translated as CASSYGGTGGSAFF.

The chain links TRBV30 to TRBJ2-2; D gene unclear. The CDR3 runs 14 residues. The ends were cut back, 2 bases at V and 0 bases at J, with 7 bases in the middle. Germline V gene lookup returns CDR1 GTSNPN and CDR2 SVGIG (reference sequence). The CDR3 loop is CAWSRQANTGELFF. In DNA form, the CDR3 reads TGTGCCTGGAGTCGGCAGGCGAACACCGGGGAGCTGTTTTTT.

The V gene is TRBV7-8, the J gene TRBJ2-7; D gene uncertain. The CDR3 consists of 15 residues. With 5 bases removed from V and 4 bases from J, the gap between germline ends came to 18 bases. The germline V gene encodes CDR1 SGHVS and CDR2 FQNEAQ. CDR3 DNA sequence: TGTGCCAGCAGCCCCCCGCAGGTGAATCGGTACGAGCAGTACTTC. Translated, it gives CASSPPQVNRYEQYF.

This clone has a handful of counts. The sample carries other DNA sequences with the same CDR3. The chain uses TRBV6-5 and TRBJ1-1; 10 nucleotides align to TRBD1. The V segment lost 2 bases and the J segment 2 bases; nucleotides outside the gene matches: 2. CDR1 and CDR2 (germline): MNHEY, SVGAGI. The CDR3 totals 15 residues. This chain's CDR3 is CASSYGTGVNTEAFF. The CDR3 nucleotides read TGTGCCAGCAGTTACGGGACAGGGGTAAACACTGAAGCTTTCTTT.

This clone was seen a few times. The gene calls are TRBV18 and TRBJ1-1; 7 bases line up with TRBD1. Germline V gives CDR1 KGHSH, CDR2 LQKENI. This CDR3 spans 14 amino acids. V lost 5 bases to trimming and J lost 1 base; unmatched junction nucleotides: 4. The DNA of the CDR3 is TGTGCCAGCTCATCGGGACAGTCGAACACTGAAGCTTTCTTT. This codes for CASSSGQSNTEAFF.

The chain joins TRBV7-9 to TRBJ1-4; the D is unclear. V was clipped by 1 base and J by 5 bases, with 5 bases between them. Germline CDR1 is SEHNR and CDR2 is FQNEAQ (reference sequence). The CDR3 spans 13 residues. The CDR3 DNA sequence: TGTGCCAGCAGCTTAGGTCAGAATGAAAAACTGTTTTTT. It is translated as CASSLGQNEKLFF.

The chain uses TRBV3-1 (or the pseudogene TRBV3-2) and TRBJ1-4; 10 bases are a match to TRBD1. V shed 7 bases and J 7 bases; nucleotides not matched to a gene: 3. The CDR3 covers 13 residues. Germline loops: CDR1 LGHDT, CDR2 YNNKEL (reference sequence). The CDR3 spells CASKGTGAEKLFF. CDR3 sequence (DNA): TGTGCCAGCAAAGGGACAGGGGCTGAAAAACTGTTTTTT.

The rearrangement uses TRBV7-9 and TRBJ2-1; 10 nucleotides line up with TRBD2. CDR3 length: 19 amino acids. Unmatched junction bases numbered 18, after V lost 4 bases and J lost 6 bases. Germline-derived CDR1 and CDR2 are SEHNR and FQNEAQ (reference sequence). CDR3 DNA sequence: TGTGCCAGCAGCTCCAGGCACCCTAGCCAGGGACTAGCGATCAATGAGCAGTTCTTC. It yields the protein CASSSRHPSQGLAINEQFF.

The J gene is TRBJ2-5, the V gene TRBV2; 11 bases map to TRBD1. The CDR3 has 15 residues. V was clipped by 8 bases and J by 0 bases; unmatched bases: 5. Germline CDR1 SNHLY, CDR2 FYNNEI. CDR3 nucleotide sequence: TGTGCCAGCGGCGGGGACAGGGGGTACCAAGAGACCCAGTACTTC. Protein sequence: CASGGDRGYQETQYF.